These 31 T cell receptor beta chains were sequenced from one sample in a study of patients and donors after allogeneic stem cell transplantation. MiXCR, applied by TCRdb to the RT-PCR reads, yields one record per CDR3 protein. The sample consists of roughly 940,000 distinct CDR3 sequences, roughly 18% of them appearing once. Sequencing was carried out using blood, either unsorted or a sorted T cell fraction (not recorded which). Receptors originate from a human donor who was either an allogeneic HSCT recipient or a stem cell or donor lymphocyte infusion donor (not recorded which). It is not recorded whose cells these are; they may come from a transplant donor.

This clonotype occurred a few times. The chain combines TRBV20-1 with TRBJ2-1; D might be TRBD1 (7 bases). Germline V gene data show CDR1 as DFQATT and CDR2 as SNEGSKA (reference sequence). V dropped 6 bases and J dropped 6 bases, with 18 bases sitting between them. The CDR3 runs 14 residues. The CDR3 region is CSAPGDRAFNEQFF. The CDR3 region has the DNA TGCAGTGCCCCGGGAGACAGGGCGTTCAATGAGCAGTTCTTC.

The V gene is TRBV20-1, the J gene TRBJ2-7; D may match TRBD1 or TRBD2 (5 bases each). V was pared by 4 bases and J by 4 bases, with 11 bases between. CDR1 is DFQATT, CDR2 SNEGSKA, per germline (reference sequence). The CDR3 runs 12 residues. CDR3 in DNA: TGCAGTGCTACGATTGGGACGTACGAGCAGTACTTC. It encodes CSATIGTYEQYF.

This clonotype was found a few times. The chain uses TRBV27 and TRBJ2-1; weak D call: TRBD1 (7 bases). There are 16 residues in the CDR3. The V end was cut by 4 bases, the J end by 7 bases, with 20 bases between. The germline V gene has CDR1 MNHEY and CDR2 SMNVEV (reference sequence). As DNA, the CDR3 is TGTGCCAGCAGTTGGGGCGGGTCAGGGGGGCTTAATGAGCAGTTCTTC. This gives the protein CASSWGGSGGLNEQFF.

The chain links TRBV7-2 to TRBJ2-3, with 9 bases aligning to TRBD1. The CDR3 sequence is 15 residues long. Trimming removed 5 bases from V and 6 bases from J; junction bases left unmatched: 9. The germline gives CDR1 SGHTA, CDR2 FQGNSA. The CDR3 spells CASSRGTGSPDTQYF. CDR3 coding DNA: TGTGCCAGCAGCCGCGGGACAGGGTCTCCGGATACGCAGTATTTT. Looking up the rest from reference TRBV7-2 and TRBJ2-3 gives the full variable domain: GAGVSQSPSNKVTEKGKDVELRCDPISGHTALYWYRQSLGQGLEFLIYFQGNSAPDKSGLPSDRFSAERTGGSVSTLTIQRTQQEDSAVYLCASSRGTGSPDTQYFGPGTRLTVL.

V is TRBV12-3 or TRBV12-4 and J is TRBJ2-7, with D uncertain. The V end lost 4 bases, the J end lost 6 bases, and 10 bases lay between the germline ends. The CDR3 runs to 12 residues. The chain's CDR3 is CASSSSFAEQYF. The CDR3 DNA follows: TGTGCCAGCAGTTCCTCTTTTGCCGAGCAGTACTTC.

The genes are TRBV3-1 and TRBJ2-7, with TRBD1 matching 9 bases. V lost 3 bases, J lost 6 bases, and 9 bases stayed unmatched. CDR3 length equals 15 residues. Per germline, CDR1 LGHDT and CDR2 YNNKEL (reference sequence). The CDR3 DNA is TGTGCCAGCAGCCAGGTAGGGACAGGGAATCGCGAGCAGTACTTC. This codes for CASSQVGTGNREQYF.

The chain recombines TRBV7-2 with TRBJ2-1, with TRBD2 identical over 9 bases. From germline, CDR1 is SGHTA and CDR2 FQGNSA. Germline trimming cut 1 base from V and 6 bases from J; bases unmatched to any gene: 10. CDR3 length: 17 residues. The CDR3 protein is CASSLVMAGGRVNEQFF. CDR3 DNA: TGTGCCAGCAGCTTAGTCATGGCGGGGGGGCGAGTCAATGAGCAGTTCTTC.

This clonotype was recorded at least ten times. The chain couples TRBV20-1 to TRBJ2-7, with D unresolved. The CDR3 has 13 amino acids. V was clipped by 6 bases and J by 5 bases, with 17 bases between them. From germline, CDR1 is DFQATT and CDR2 SNEGSKA (reference sequence). CDR3 bases: TGCAGTGCAAGAACTACCCCGGATCACGAGCAGTACTTC. It is translated as CSARTTPDHEQYF.

The chain carries TRBV7-9 and TRBJ2-5; D may correspond to TRBD1 or TRBD2 (5 bases each). Trimming pared 1 base from V and 8 bases from J, leaving 11 bases between. This CDR3 spans 13 amino acids. Germline V gene sequence: CDR1 SEHNR, CDR2 FQNEAQ (reference sequence). CDR3 in amino acids: CASSLGMRGTQYF. The CDR3 DNA reads as TGTGCCAGCAGCTTAGGCATGAGGGGCACCCAGTACTTC.

This chain uses TRBV14 with TRBJ2-1, with D possibly matching TRBD1 (7 bases). The germline V gene encodes CDR1 SGHDN and CDR2 FVKESK. V gave up 5 bases and J gave up 8 bases, with 22 bases separating them. CDR3 length: 16 residues. CDR3 coding DNA: TGTGCCAGCAGCACGACAGGGAAGGTAGCGGCTCATGAGCAGTTCTTC. This translates into CASSTTGKVAAHEQFF.

This clonotype was picked up a small number of times. Since no conserved phenylalanine or tryptophan closes the CDR3, a read error is the likely cause. The limits of the CDR3 on the DNA are not certain, so only TCRdb's listed CDR3 is given. The chain links TRBV27 to TRBJ2-3. The germline V gene encodes CDR1 MNHEY and CDR2 SMNVEV (reference sequence). From its first to its last residue, the CDR3 has 8 amino acids. CDR3 region: CASRNGQS.

This clonotype was recorded a few times. V usage is TRBV11-1 and J usage is TRBJ2-1, with 15 bases aligning to TRBD2. The J segment lost 6 bases and the V segment lost 7 bases, leaving 16 bases of the junction unmatched. There are 19 residues in the CDR3. Germline V lookup: CDR1 SGHAT, CDR2 FQDESV (reference sequence). The CDR3: CASTSFRTSGRADFNEQFF. DNA for the CDR3: TGTGCCAGCACCTCTTTCAGGACTAGCGGGAGGGCCGACTTCAATGAGCAGTTCTTC.

The table lists this clonotype with many counts. The V and J genes are TRBV12-3 or TRBV12-4 and TRBJ1-5; D not resolved. The CDR3 runs to 16 residues. V gave up 5 bases and J gave up 1 base, with 15 bases separating them. For the CDR3, the DNA is TGTGCCAGCAGTAACGGGTCGCCGGGGAGCAATCAGCCCCAGCATTTT. This encodes CASSNGSPGSNQPQHF.

V usage is TRBV25-1 and J usage is TRBJ2-1; 12 nucleotides match TRBD2. The V segment lost 3 bases and the J segment 4 bases; nucleotides outside the gene matches: 7. The germline CDR1 and CDR2 sequences are MGHDK and SYGVNS. The CDR3 sequence is 17 residues long. CDR3 DNA sequence: TGTGCCAGCAGTGATTCGGGACTAGCGGGCAAATACAATGAGCAGTTCTTC. It encodes CASSDSGLAGKYNEQFF.

This clonotype showed up just a few times. The J gene is TRBJ2-7, the V gene TRBV24-1, with 7 bases identical to TRBD2. The ends lost 3 bases at V and 5 bases at J; junction bases unmatched: 0. This CDR3 region has 12 residues. Germline lookup yields CDR1 KGHDR and CDR2 SFDVKD. DNA for the CDR3: TGTGCCACCAGTGATCGGGGGGACGAGCAGTACTTC. Amino acid sequence: CATSDRGDEQYF.

This clonotype was recorded at least ten times. The gene calls are TRBV12-3 or TRBV12-4 and TRBJ2-7; 9 nucleotides agree with TRBD1. The CDR3 is made up of 15 amino acids. V was clipped by 2 bases and J by 2 bases; unmatched bases: 4. The CDR3 region has the DNA TGTGCCAGCAGTTTATTAGGACAGGGGCCCTACGAGCAGTACTTC. This encodes CASSLLGQGPYEQYF.

This clonotype occurred a few times. The chain employs TRBV6-1 and TRBJ1-1, with D perhaps TRBD1 (5 bases). The CDR3 is made up of 16 amino acids. Trimming took 4 bases from V and 2 from J, leaving 17 bases between them. Germline-derived CDR1 and CDR2 are MNHNS and SASEGT. The CDR3, as DNA: TGTGCCAGCAGTGTAGAATACAGGAAAGGTAACACTGAAGCTTTCTTT. Translation: CASSVEYRKGNTEAFF.

This clonotype was detected a few times. The chain combines TRBV5-1 with TRBJ1-1; 8 bases fit TRBD1. This CDR3 has 15 residues. V shed 4 bases and J 1 base; nucleotides not matched to a gene: 6. Germline V gene sequence: CDR1 SGHRS, CDR2 YFSETQ. Written as DNA, the CDR3 is TGCGCCAGCAGCAAAGGAGGGACAGGGAACACTGAAGCTTTCTTT. Its protein is CASSKGGTGNTEAFF. The full variable domain, its missing parts supplied by reference TRBV5-1 and TRBJ1-1, is KAGVTQTPRYLIKTRGQQVTLSCSPISGHRSVSWYQQTPGQGLQFLFEYFSETQRNKGNFPGRFSGRQFSNSRSEMNVSTLELGDSALYLCASSKGGTGNTEAFFGQGTRLTVV.

The chain carries TRBV20-1 and TRBJ1-2, with D hard to call. CDR1 and CDR2 from the germline V gene are DFQATT and SNEGSKA (reference sequence). The length of the CDR3 is 12 residues. V dropped 3 bases and J dropped 4 bases, with 9 bases sitting between them. The CDR3 protein is CSARPDIYGYTF. Here the CDR3 DNA reads TGCAGTGCTAGGCCCGATATCTATGGCTACACCTTC.

The chain links TRBV12-3 or TRBV12-4 to TRBJ2-7; D is unclear. CDR3 length: 15 residues. The V end was cut by 5 bases, the J end by 2 bases, with 16 bases between. This CDR3 reads CASSLPGRPTYEQYF. CDR3 DNA: TGTGCCAGCAGTCTGCCAGGCCGCCCTACCTACGAGCAGTACTTC.

This clonotype was counted many times. The rearrangement joins TRBV5-6 to TRBJ2-7, with a weak D call TRBD2 (6 bases). This CDR3 contains 14 residues. V lost 2 bases to trimming and J lost 4 bases, with 13 bases between them. Germline-derived CDR1 and CDR2 are SGHDT and YYEEEE. The CDR3 region is CASSFPGLQYEQYF. The CDR3 DNA follows: TGTGCCAGCAGCTTTCCGGGACTGCAATACGAGCAGTACTTC.

The chain recombines TRBV5-1 with TRBJ2-3, with D tentatively TRBD1 or TRBD2 (6 bases each). CDR1 and CDR2 from the germline V gene are SGHRS and YFSETQ. The CDR3 contains 15 residues. V lost 0 bases and J lost 9, with 17 bases in between. The CDR3 nucleotides read TGCGCCAGCAGCTTGGCGGGGGCAGAGGTGGGGACGCAGTATTTT. Amino acid sequence: CASSLAGAEVGTQYF.

This clonotype was counted only a few times. This chain connects TRBV24-1 to TRBJ2-1, with 9 positions matching TRBD2. The CDR3 has 16 residues. J gave up 5 bases and V 1 base, and 5 bases lay outside the gene matches. Germline CDR1 is KGHDR and CDR2 is SFDVKD. CDR3 in amino acids: CATSDFGGGADNEQFF. CDR3 coding DNA: TGTGCCACCAGTGATTTCGGCGGGGGGGCGGACAATGAGCAGTTCTTC.

The J gene is TRBJ2-6, the V gene TRBV27; D remains ambiguous. V was pared by 0 bases and J by 0 bases, with 18 bases between. Germline CDR1 reads MNHEY; CDR2 reads SMNVEV (reference sequence). This CDR3 comprises 20 residues. DNA of the CDR3: TGTGCCAGCAGTTTATCCCCGGCTTTCTCGTACTTCTCTGGGGCCAACGTCCTGACTTTC. Translating it yields CASSLSPAFSYFSGANVLTF.

This clonotype was recorded many times. The chain has TRBV5-1 and TRBJ1-4; D call uncertain. The CDR3 spans 16 residues. Germline V gene lookup returns CDR1 SGHRS and CDR2 YFSETQ. The V and J ends lost 0 bases and 6 bases respectively, with 15 bases between them. In DNA form, the CDR3 reads TGCGCCAGCAGCTTGGACCCCACAACGAGGGATGAAAAACTGTTTTTT. This translates into CASSLDPTTRDEKLFF.

This clonotype was seen only a few times. V gene TRBV7-2 combines with J gene TRBJ1-5; no firm D call. V was trimmed by 1 base and J by 10 bases, leaving 8 bases between them. The length of the CDR3 is 12 residues. Germline V gives CDR1 SGHTA, CDR2 FQGNSA. CDR3 region: CASSLGRLPQHF. For the CDR3, the DNA is TGTGCCAGCAGCTTAGGACGGCTCCCCCAGCATTTT.

This clonotype was detected only a few times. The chain is built from TRBV9 and TRBJ1-1; a possible D gene is TRBD1 (5 bases). Germline V gene sequence: CDR1 SGDLS, CDR2 YYNGEE. Trimming cost V 0 bases and J 8 bases, with 14 bases left between them. The CDR3 is 14 amino acids. The CDR3 bases are TGTGCCAGCAGCGTAGCTGACAGCAGACCCGAAGCTTTCTTT. Protein: CASSVADSRPEAFF. Together with reference TRBV9 and TRBJ1-1, the CDR3 gives the full variable domain: DSGVTQTPKHLITATGQRVTLRCSPRSGDLSVYWYQQSLDQGLQFLIQYYNGEERAKGNILERFSAQQFPDLHSELNLSSLELGDSALYFCASSVADSRPEAFFGQGTRLTVV.

This clonotype has a handful of counts. The chain links TRBV5-1 to TRBJ2-7; 11 positions agree with TRBD1. After removal of 7 bases from V and 3 bases from J, the junction contained 9 bases not matched to a gene. There are 15 residues in the CDR3. The germline V gene has CDR1 SGHRS and CDR2 YFSETQ. The CDR3 DNA sequence: TGCGCCAGCGCAAATGGGGACAGGGGGGACTACGAGCAGTACTTC. Encoded protein: CASANGDRGDYEQYF.

This clonotype was detected ten times or more. The gene calls are TRBV20-1 and TRBJ1-1, with a weak D call TRBD1 (6 bases). In germline, CDR1 is DFQATT, CDR2 SNEGSKA (reference sequence). The ends were cut back, 7 bases at V and 1 base at J, with 10 bases in the middle. This CDR3 is 12 amino acids long. CDR3 bases: TGCAGTGGGACAGTCGGGAACACTGAAGCTTTCTTT. Its translation: CSGTVGNTEAFF.

As concerns this clonotype: A much larger clone lies a single base off, so this may be a read error. The chain carries TRBV24-1 and TRBJ2-1; 8 positions match TRBD2. The V gene's germline CDR1 is KGHDR and CDR2 SFDVKD. V was pared by 1 base and J by 9 bases, with 7 bases of the junction left unmatched. The CDR3 consists of 15 residues. CDR3 in amino acids: CATSDLQAGVGEQFF. The CDR3 DNA reads as TGTGCCACCAGTGATTTACAAGCGGGAGTGGGTGAGCAGTTCTTC.

V usage is TRBV11-1 and J usage is TRBJ2-1, with TRBD2 matching 11 bases. Germline V gives CDR1 SGHAT, CDR2 FQDESV (reference sequence). The J segment lost 2 bases and the V segment lost 5 bases, leaving 11 bases of the junction unmatched. The CDR3 is 18 amino acids. This chain's CDR3 is CASSVSGRASSTYNEQFF. CDR3 nucleotide sequence: TGTGCCAGCAGCGTTAGCGGGAGGGCCAGTTCCACCTACAATGAGCAGTTCTTC.